This is a list of T cell receptor beta chains from one sample in a study of early T cells in non-severe SARS-CoV-2 infection. From the 5' RACE reads, TCRdb called clonotypes with MiXCR, one entry per CDR3 protein. This table has 40,000 to 50,000 distinct CDR3 sequences, less than 15% appearing once. Sequencing input: whole blood. These receptors all stem from an adult who was a healthcare worker with PCR-confirmed SARS-CoV-2 infection or an uninfected control (not recorded which). CDR3s include the opening cysteine and the closing phenylalanine or tryptophan. A D gene is named only where the DNA matches it firmly. The size field is filled for only some rows; it gives once, few, many or a size class.

V gene: TRBV24-1; clone size: few; D gene: TRBD1; J gene: TRBJ2-3; CDR3 protein: CATSDTRRTGSPATQYF; CDR3 DNA: TGTGCCACCAGTGACACTCGCAGGACAGGATCACCCGCTACGCAGTATTTT
V gene: TRBV18; clone size: many; D gene: .; J gene: TRBJ1-4; CDR3 protein: CASSPRQFNEKLFF; CDR3 DNA: TGTGCCAGCTCACCACGCCAGTTTAATGAAAAACTGTTTTTT
V gene: TRBV7-8; clone size: many; D gene: TRBD2; J gene: TRBJ2-1; CDR3 protein: CASSWGASGSNEQFF; CDR3 DNA: TGTGCCAGCAGCTGGGGGGCTAGCGGGAGCAATGAGCAGTTCTTC
V gene: TRBV6-5; clone size: many; D gene: TRBD1; J gene: TRBJ1-1; CDR3 protein: CASTYGQGGMQAFF; CDR3 DNA: TGTGCCAGCACGTACGGACAGGGAGGCATGCAGGCTTTCTTT
V gene: TRBV5-4; clone size: many; D gene: TRBD2; J gene: TRBJ2-2; CDR3 protein: CASSSSSGTSGVLLFF; CDR3 DNA: TGTGCCAGCAGCTCGTCTAGCGGGACTAGCGGGGTCCTGCTGTTTTTT
V gene: TRBV29-1; clone size: few; D gene: .; J gene: TRBJ2-7; CDR3 protein: CSVGGLSYEQYF; CDR3 DNA: TGCAGCGTTGGAGGACTGTCCTACGAGCAGTACTTC
V gene: TRBV6-1; clone size: many; D gene: .; J gene: TRBJ2-1; CDR3 protein: CASSEATTTSYNEQFF; CDR3 DNA: TGTGCCAGCAGTGAGGCGACTACCACCTCCTACAATGAGCAGTTCTTC
V gene: TRBV29-1; clone size: many; D gene: .; J gene: TRBJ1-2; CDR3 protein: CSVEGASDNYGYTF; CDR3 DNA: TGCAGCGTTGAAGGAGCGTCAGATAACTATGGCTACACCTTC
V gene: TRBV11-2; clone size: many; D gene: .; J gene: TRBJ2-5; CDR3 protein: CASSLDRSAVPQETQYF; CDR3 DNA: TGTGCCAGCAGCTTAGATCGTTCGGCGGTACCCCAAGAGACCCAGTACTTC
V gene: TRBV7-2; clone size: .; D gene: .; J gene: TRBJ2-3; CDR3 protein: CASSLAGLADTQYF; CDR3 DNA: TGTGCCAGCAGCTTAGCGGGACTGGCAGATACGCAGTATTTT
V gene: TRBV4-2; clone size: few; D gene: TRBD2; J gene: TRBJ2-3; CDR3 protein: CASSHRLAAETDTQYF; CDR3 DNA: TGTGCCAGCAGCCACCGACTAGCGGCCGAGACAGATACGCAGTATTTT
V gene: TRBV6-5; clone size: many; D gene: .; J gene: TRBJ1-6; CDR3 protein: CASRSEHGAYNSPLHF; CDR3 DNA: TGTGCCAGCCGTTCAGAACACGGAGCCTATAATTCACCCCTCCACTTT
V gene: TRBV6-1; clone size: few; D gene: .; J gene: TRBJ2-7; CDR3 protein: CASSDLQGGEQYF; CDR3 DNA: TGTGCCAGCAGTGACCTACAGGGAGGCGAGCAGTACTTC
V gene: TRBV29-1; clone size: few; D gene: .; J gene: TRBJ1-1; CDR3 protein: CSVTPTGQTYEAFF; CDR3 DNA: TGCAGCGTAACCCCGACGGGACAAACTTATGAAGCTTTCTTT
V gene: TRBV7-9; clone size: few; D gene: .; J gene: TRBJ1-2; CDR3 protein: CASSLMQGPLASNYGYTF; CDR3 DNA: TGTGCCAGCAGCTTGATGCAGGGGCCCTTGGCCTCTAACTATGGCTACACCTTC
V gene: TRBV12-3/TRBV12-4; clone size: few; D gene: .; J gene: TRBJ1-1; CDR3 protein: CASTKVMVNTEAFF; CDR3 DNA: TGTGCCAGCACAAAAGTGATGGTGAACACTGAAGCTTTCTTT
V gene: TRBV27; clone size: few; D gene: .; J gene: TRBJ1-1; CDR3 protein: CASSLSGRSSGSFF; CDR3 DNA: TGTGCCAGCAGTTTATCGGGAAGGTCCTCCGGTTCTTTCTTT
V gene: TRBV10-3; clone size: many; D gene: .; J gene: TRBJ2-1; CDR3 protein: CAISESEGANYNEQFF; CDR3 DNA: TGTGCCATCAGTGAGTCAGAGGGCGCTAACTACAATGAGCAGTTCTTC
V gene: TRBV5-4; clone size: few; D gene: .; J gene: TRBJ1-1; CDR3 protein: CASSTGPGATEAFF; CDR3 DNA: TGTGCCAGCAGTACGGGCCCCGGGGCAACTGAAGCTTTCTTT
V gene: TRBV29-1; clone size: many; D gene: .; J gene: TRBJ2-4; CDR3 protein: CSAQSGVAKNIQYF; CDR3 DNA: TGCAGCGCCCAGAGTGGGGTAGCCAAAAACATTCAGTACTTC
V gene: TRBV29-1; clone size: many; D gene: .; J gene: TRBJ1-1; CDR3 protein: CSVAGRTEAFF; CDR3 DNA: TGCAGCGTTGCAGGGCGGACTGAAGCTTTCTTT
V gene: TRBV4-1; clone size: many; D gene: .; J gene: TRBJ2-1; CDR3 protein: CASSRAGRGDLNEQFF; CDR3 DNA: TGCGCCAGCAGCCGGGCGGGACGCGGGGACTTAAATGAGCAGTTCTTC
V gene: TRBV20-1; clone size: many; D gene: .; J gene: TRBJ2-1; CDR3 protein: CSARYRVQVKGLDEQFF; CDR3 DNA: TGCAGTGCTAGGTACAGGGTACAAGTCAAGGGCCTCGATGAGCAGTTCTTC
V gene: TRBV6-1; clone size: many; D gene: TRBD1; J gene: TRBJ2-1; CDR3 protein: CASRAFDRAANEQFF; CDR3 DNA: TGTGCCAGCAGAGCCTTTGACAGGGCGGCCAATGAGCAGTTCTTC
V gene: TRBV21-1; clone size: many; D gene: .; J gene: TRBJ1-3; CDR3 protein: CASSKTDGQGPNTIYF; CDR3 DNA: TGTGCCAGCAGCAAAACTGACGGACAGGGTCCAAACACCATATATTTT
V gene: TRBV19; clone size: .; D gene: .; J gene: TRBJ1-2; CDR3 protein: CASSPRDKYGYTF; CDR3 DNA: TGTGCCAGTAGTCCCCGGGACAAGTATGGCTACACCTTC
V gene: TRBV7-3; clone size: many; D gene: .; J gene: TRBJ1-6; CDR3 protein: CASSPGRNSPLHF; CDR3 DNA: TGTGCCAGCAGCCCAGGGCGGAATTCACCCCTCCACTTT
V gene: TRBV3-1; clone size: .; D gene: .; J gene: TRBJ2-1; CDR3 protein: CASSLSSGGVEQFF; CDR3 DNA: TGTGCCAGCAGCCTAAGTTCGGGGGGCGTTGAGCAGTTCTTC
V gene: TRBV28; clone size: few; D gene: .; J gene: TRBJ1-2; CDR3 protein: CASSYLDGTYGYTF; CDR3 DNA: TGTGCCAGCAGTTATTTGGACGGCACCTATGGCTACACCTTC
V gene: TRBV11-2; clone size: few; D gene: .; J gene: TRBJ2-3; CDR3 protein: CASSLNAADTQYF; CDR3 DNA: TGTGCCAGCAGCTTAAACGCCGCAGATACGCAGTATTTT
V gene: TRBV6-5; clone size: many; D gene: .; J gene: TRBJ1-1; CDR3 protein: CASSRSAANTEAFF; CDR3 DNA: TGTGCCAGCAGTAGAAGTGCGGCGAACACTGAAGCTTTCTTT
V gene: TRBV4-2; clone size: many; D gene: .; J gene: TRBJ1-6; CDR3 protein: CASSLRESNSPLHF; CDR3 DNA: TGTGCCAGCAGCCTTCGTGAGTCTAATTCACCCCTCCACTTT
V gene: TRBV5-1; clone size: many; D gene: .; J gene: TRBJ2-2; CDR3 protein: CASSLISQNTGELFF; CDR3 DNA: TGCGCCAGCAGCTTAATATCTCAGAACACCGGGGAGCTGTTTTTT
V gene: TRBV7-2; clone size: .; D gene: TRBD2; J gene: TRBJ2-3; CDR3 protein: CASGRRRAGADTQYF; CDR3 DNA: TGTGCCAGCGGACGCAGGAGAGCGGGGGCAGATACGCAGTATTTT
V gene: TRBV4-2; clone size: few; D gene: .; J gene: TRBJ2-3; CDR3 protein: CASSQAGGDTQYF; CDR3 DNA: TGTGCCAGCAGCCAGGCCGGCGGAGATACGCAGTATTTT
V gene: TRBV2; clone size: many; D gene: .; J gene: TRBJ2-1; CDR3 protein: CASSGGHLYNEQFF; CDR3 DNA: TGTGCCAGCAGTGGGGGACATCTATACAATGAGCAGTTCTTC
V gene: TRBV12-5; clone size: .; D gene: .; J gene: TRBJ1-1; CDR3 protein: CASGLETDTEAFF; CDR3 DNA: TGTGCTAGTGGTTTGGAGACAGACACCGAAGCTTTCTTT
V gene: TRBV18; clone size: many; D gene: TRBD1; J gene: TRBJ1-2; CDR3 protein: CASSPETGPNYGYTF; CDR3 DNA: TGTGCCAGCTCACCGGAGACAGGGCCAAACTATGGCTACACCTTC
V gene: TRBV20-1; clone size: medium-sized; D gene: TRBD2; J gene: TRBJ2-1; CDR3 protein: CSARARRGFRREGDYNEQFF; CDR3 DNA: TGCAGTGCTAGAGCTCGGCGTGGTTTTCGGCGGGAGGGCGACTACAATGAGCAGTTCTTC
V gene: TRBV29-1; clone size: many; D gene: TRBD1; J gene: TRBJ1-2; CDR3 protein: CSVEAQTGIIANYGYTF; CDR3 DNA: TGCAGCGTTGAAGCCCAGACAGGGATTATCGCTAACTATGGCTACACCTTC
V gene: TRBV6-5; clone size: once; D gene: TRBD1; J gene: TRBJ1-2; CDR3 protein: CASTYRGLGNYGYTF; CDR3 DNA: TGTGCCAGCACTTACAGGGGGCTAGGGAACTATGGCTACACCTTC
V gene: TRBV27; clone size: .; D gene: .; J gene: TRBJ1-6; CDR3 protein: CASGQEYSPLHF; CDR3 DNA: TGTGCCAGTGGGCAGGAGTACTCACCCCTCCACTTT
V gene: TRBV6-5; clone size: .; D gene: .; J gene: TRBJ1-4; CDR3 protein: CASSYQLDATNEKLFF; CDR3 DNA: TGTGCCAGCAGTTACCAACTGGATGCAACTAATGAAAAACTGTTTTTT
V gene: TRBV28; clone size: many; D gene: TRBD1; J gene: TRBJ1-6; CDR3 protein: CASRLGTAYSPLHF; CDR3 DNA: TGTGCCAGCAGACTCGGGACAGCTTATTCACCCCTCCACTTT
V gene: TRBV6-2/TRBV6-3; clone size: .; D gene: .; J gene: TRBJ2-5; CDR3 protein: CASILSGRRQETQYF; CDR3 DNA: TGTGCCAGCATCCTATCCGGACGGCGGCAAGAGACCCAGTACTTC
V gene: TRBV27; clone size: many; D gene: TRBD1; J gene: TRBJ1-1; CDR3 protein: CASSSNRGPGTEAFF; CDR3 DNA: TGTGCCAGCAGTTCCAACAGGGGGCCGGGCACTGAAGCTTTCTTT
V gene: TRBV6-6; clone size: few; D gene: .; J gene: TRBJ1-2; CDR3 protein: CASSYSSTGYYGYTF; CDR3 DNA: TGTGCCAGCAGTTACTCGAGCACCGGATACTATGGCTACACCTTC
V gene: TRBV18; clone size: .; D gene: TRBD2; J gene: TRBJ2-3; CDR3 protein: CASSPGLAGTTDTQYF; CDR3 DNA: TGTGCCAGCTCACCAGGACTAGCGGGGACCACAGATACGCAGTATTTT
V gene: TRBV12-3/TRBV12-4; clone size: many; D gene: TRBD1; J gene: TRBJ1-4; CDR3 protein: CASSAVPGQGLWEKEKLFF; CDR3 DNA: TGTGCCAGCAGTGCGGTCCCGGGACAGGGATTGTGGGAAAAAGAAAAACTGTTTTTT
V gene: TRBV30; clone size: many; D gene: .; J gene: TRBJ1-2; CDR3 protein: CAWRSSPNYGYTF; CDR3 DNA: TGTGCCTGGAGGTCTTCACCTAACTATGGCTACACCTTC
V gene: TRBV6-6; clone size: few; D gene: .; J gene: TRBJ1-2; CDR3 protein: CASRAYEDISYGYTF; CDR3 DNA: TGTGCCAGCAGGGCGTACGAGGACATATCCTATGGCTACACCTTC
V gene: TRBV3-1; clone size: many; D gene: .; J gene: TRBJ2-1; CDR3 protein: CASSQARVEQFF; CDR3 DNA: TGTGCCAGCAGCCAAGCGAGGGTTGAGCAGTTCTTC
V gene: TRBV19; clone size: .; D gene: .; J gene: TRBJ1-5; CDR3 protein: CASMGRAQAPQHF; CDR3 DNA: TGTGCCAGTATGGGGAGGGCCCAGGCGCCCCAGCATTTT